This TCR beta chain stems from a study of monozygotic twins with inflammatory bowel disease. About this clonotype itself: The antigen is not known.

Findings of the study overall: Any single strong signal or clonotype tied to IBD lacked support.

This CDR3 contains 16 residues. CDR1 is SGHRS and CDR2 is YFSETQ in the germline V gene. In eight separate reactions per sample, cDNA was generated. TCRdb re-analyzed the 5' RACE reads; it lists each CDR3 protein once, without DNA. The sample data list 300,000 to 350,000 distinct CDR3 sequences. This receptor was identified in a human donor with ulcerative colitis or Crohn's disease, or a healthy co-twin of an affected twin (not recorded which). The source material was blood. The chain links TRBV5-1 to TRBJ2-2; no DNA is available, so the TRBD1 call from TCRdb remains unchecked. Here the CDR3 reads CASSLGQGARTGELFF. Together with reference TRBV5-1 and TRBJ2-2, the CDR3 gives the full variable domain: KAGVTQTPRYLIKTRGQQVTLSCSPISGHRSVSWYQQTPGQGLQFLFEYFSETQRNKGNFPGRFSGRQFSNSRSEMNVSTLELGDSALYLCASSLGQGARTGELFFGEGSRLTVL.